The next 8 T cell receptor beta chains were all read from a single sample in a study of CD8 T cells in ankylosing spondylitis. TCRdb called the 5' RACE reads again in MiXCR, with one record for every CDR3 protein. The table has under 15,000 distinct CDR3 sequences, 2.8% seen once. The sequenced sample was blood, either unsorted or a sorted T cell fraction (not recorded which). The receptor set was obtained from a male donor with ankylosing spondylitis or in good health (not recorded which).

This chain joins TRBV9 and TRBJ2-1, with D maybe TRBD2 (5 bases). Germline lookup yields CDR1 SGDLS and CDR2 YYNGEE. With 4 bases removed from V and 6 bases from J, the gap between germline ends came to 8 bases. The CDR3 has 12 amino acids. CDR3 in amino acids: CASSPGSNEQFF. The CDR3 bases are TGTGCCAGCAGCCCGGGGTCCAATGAGCAGTTCTTC.

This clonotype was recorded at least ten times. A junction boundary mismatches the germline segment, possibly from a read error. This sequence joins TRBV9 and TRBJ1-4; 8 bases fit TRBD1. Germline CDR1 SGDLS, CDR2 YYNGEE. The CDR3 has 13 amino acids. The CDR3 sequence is CASSVVSGGELFF. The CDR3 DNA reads TGTGCCAGCAGCGTTGTGTCAGGGGGCGAACTATTTTTT.

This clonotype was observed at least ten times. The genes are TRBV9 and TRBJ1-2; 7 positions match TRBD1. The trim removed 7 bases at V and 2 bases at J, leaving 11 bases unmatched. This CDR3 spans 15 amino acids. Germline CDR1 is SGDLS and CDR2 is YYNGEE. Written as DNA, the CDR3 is TGTGCCAGCGCCTTGGGACAGATGCTAAACTATGGCTACACCTTC. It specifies CASALGQMLNYGYTF.

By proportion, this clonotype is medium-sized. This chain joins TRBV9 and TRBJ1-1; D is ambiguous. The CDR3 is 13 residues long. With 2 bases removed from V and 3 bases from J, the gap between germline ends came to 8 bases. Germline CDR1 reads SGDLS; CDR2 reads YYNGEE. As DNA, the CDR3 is TGTGCCAGCAGCGTGTCCGGGGACACTGAAGCTTTCTTT. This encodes CASSVSGDTEAFF.

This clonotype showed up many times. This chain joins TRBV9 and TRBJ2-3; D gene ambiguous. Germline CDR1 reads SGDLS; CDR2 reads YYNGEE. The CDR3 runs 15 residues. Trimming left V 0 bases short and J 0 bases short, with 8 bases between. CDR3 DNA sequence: TGTGCCAGCAGCGTAGTGTCTTCTAGCACAGATACGCAGTATTTT. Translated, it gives CASSVVSSSTDTQYF. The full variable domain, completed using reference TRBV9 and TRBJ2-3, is DSGVTQTPKHLITATGQRVTLRCSPRSGDLSVYWYQQSLDQGLQFLIQYYNGEERAKGNILERFSAQQFPDLHSELNLSSLELGDSALYFCASSVVSSSTDTQYFGPGTRLTVL.

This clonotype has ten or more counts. CDR3: CASSVVPHLSSYNEQFF. CDR3 coding DNA: TGTGCCAGCAGCGTAGTTCCTCACTTAAGCTCCTACAATGAGCAGTTCTTC. The chain combines TRBV9 with TRBJ2-1, with D unresolved. Germline V gives CDR1 SGDLS, CDR2 YYNGEE. Trimming removed 0 bases at V and 0 bases at J, with 13 bases between. This CDR3 spans 17 amino acids.

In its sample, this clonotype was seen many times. The CDR3 spells CASSASGRETQYF. CDR3 bases: TGTGCCAGCAGCGCTTCAGGACGAGAGACCCAGTACTTC. The chain has TRBV9 and TRBJ2-5; D remains unclear. The V gene lost 3 bases and the J gene lost 4 bases, with 10 bases spanning the gap. Germline V lookup: CDR1 SGDLS, CDR2 YYNGEE. The CDR3 loop spans 13 amino acids.

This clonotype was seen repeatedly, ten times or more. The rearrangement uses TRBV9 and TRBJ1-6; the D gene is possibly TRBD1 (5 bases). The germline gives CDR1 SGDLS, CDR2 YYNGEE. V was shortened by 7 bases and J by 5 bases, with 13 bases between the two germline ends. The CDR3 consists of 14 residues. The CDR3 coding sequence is TGTGCCAGCCAGGAGGGGCAGAATAATTCACCCCTCCACTTT. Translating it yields CASQEGQNNSPLHF.